The sequence of this T cell receptor (beta chain) was determined in a study of regulatory T cells in long-lasting Graves disease. In germline, CDR1 is SGHDT, CDR2 YYEEEE. This CDR3 has 16 residues. V lost 4 bases and J 2 bases, leaving 16 bases between the germline ends. HTBI primers from iRepertoire and Arm-PCR of CDR3 regions yielded the TCR beta libraries. TCRdb ran MiXCR on the multiplex PCR reads and lists one entry per CDR3 protein. Here the sample spans hundreds of thousands of distinct CDR3 sequences, around 23% being singletons. Time point in this sample: persistent/refractory GD, antithyroid drugs over 5 years with positive TRAb. The TCR library was made from RNA that had been extracted from PBMCs in TRIzol. This clonotype was seen only a few times.

The sequence came from a female donor with Graves disease. The sample here was peripheral blood mononuclear cells (PBMCs), taken when the disease was refractory, from a patient treated with antithyroid drugs. The chain is built from TRBV5-6 and TRBJ2-4, with D unresolved. The CDR3 region is CASSPYPTPPKNIQYF. CDR3 bases: TGTGCCAGCAGCCCCTATCCAACGCCGCCCAAAAACATTCAGTACTTC.